These 30 T cell receptor beta chains were all obtained from the same sample, sequenced in a study of response to subunit inactivated influenza vaccine. TCRdb itself ran the RT-PCR reads through MiXCR, one entry per CDR3 protein. The sample includes roughly 700,000 distinct CDR3 sequences, 14% seen only once; the top ten take 5.5% to 7%. Sequencing used PBMCs from blood, obtained 14 days before vaccination. The receptor set was obtained from a man in his fifties who received an inactivated influenza vaccine.

The chain employs TRBV4-1 and TRBJ2-7; either TRBD1 or TRBD2 may fit D (5 bases each). The CDR3 has 14 amino acids. Germline lookup yields CDR1 MGHRA and CDR2 YSYEKL. Trimming cost V 1 base and J 5 bases, with 12 bases left between them. This CDR3 reads CASSQGWGIHEQYF. The CDR3 DNA reads TGCGCCAGCAGCCAAGGGTGGGGGATCCACGAGCAGTACTTC.

This chain links TRBV4-3 with TRBJ2-7; D perhaps matches TRBD1 (5 bases). This CDR3 is 16 amino acids long. V lost 0 bases and J lost 3, with 15 bases in between. Germline-derived CDR1 and CDR2 are LGHNA and YSLEER. CDR3 region: CASSQDRVQAVYEQYF. The CDR3 DNA reads as TGCGCCAGCAGCCAAGATAGGGTACAGGCCGTCTACGAGCAGTACTTC.

The chain employs TRBV15 and TRBJ2-7; D call uncertain. Per germline, CDR1 LNHNV and CDR2 YYDKDF (reference sequence). The V gene lost 1 base and the J gene lost 2 bases, with 6 bases spanning the gap. This CDR3 contains 13 residues. The CDR3 coding sequence is TGTGCCACCAGCAGAGCCGACACCTACGAGCAGTACTTC. Translation gives CATSRADTYEQYF.

The chain uses TRBV28 and TRBJ2-5; possible D gene TRBD2, 7 bases. V was cut by 3 bases and J by 4 bases, with 18 bases left in between. CDR3 length equals 16 residues. Germline V gene lookup returns CDR1 MDHEN and CDR2 SYDVKM. CDR3 nucleotides: TGTGCCAGCAGTTTGGGGGCGGGAGAGTTGTTAGAGACCCAGTACTTC. Its protein product is CASSLGAGELLETQYF.

This clonotype was seen a few times. This chain uses TRBV12-3 or TRBV12-4 with TRBJ2-1; the D call may be TRBD1 or TRBD2 (6 bases each). The ends were cut back, 4 bases at V and 9 bases at J, with 13 bases in the middle. CDR3 size: 13 residues. CDR3 region: CASSSGALGEQFF. The CDR3 region has the DNA TGTGCCAGCAGTTCGGGGGCACTAGGTGAGCAGTTCTTC.

The chain links TRBV19 to TRBJ1-3; no firm D call. CDR3 size: 13 residues. V was cut by 4 bases and J by 5 bases, with 9 bases left in between. Looked up from germline, CDR1 is LNHDA and CDR2 is SQIVND (reference sequence). DNA for the CDR3: TGTGCCAGTAGTACAACGGAAAGAAACACCATATATTTT. This codes for CASSTTERNTIYF.

As DNA, the CDR3 is TGTGCCAGCAGCTTCCCCCTATCTAGCAATGAGCAGTTCTTC. Protein sequence: CASSFPLSSNEQFF. The chain couples TRBV11-2 to TRBJ2-1; D not resolved. The length of the CDR3 is 14 residues. Trimming took off 3 bases at V and 6 bases at J, with 12 bases between the two ends. Germline loops: CDR1 SGHAT, CDR2 FQNNGV.

The J gene is TRBJ1-1, the V gene TRBV5-8, with D unclear. CDR3 length equals 15 residues. Between the trimmed V and J ends, which lost 0 bases and 5 bases, there was a span of 14 bases. Germline-derived CDR1 and CDR2 are SGHTS and YDEGEE. Written as DNA, the CDR3 is TGTGCCAGCAGCTTGGTGGCCGGGCGTGAGACTGAAGCTTTCTTT. Its protein product is CASSLVAGRETEAFF.

This chain connects TRBV28 to TRBJ2-1, with 8 bases aligning to TRBD2. V gave up 2 bases and J gave up 5 bases; unmatched junction bases: 5. The length of the CDR3 is 15 residues. Germline V lookup: CDR1 MDHEN, CDR2 SYDVKM. DNA of the CDR3: TGTGCCAGCAGTTTAGACGGGAGGGAAAACAATGAGCAGTTCTTC. Translated, it gives CASSLDGRENNEQFF.

The V and J genes are TRBV30 and TRBJ1-1; tentatively, D is TRBD1 (5 bases). CDR3 length equals 13 residues. Trimming shortened V by 7 bases and J by 1 base, and 13 bases separated the two germline ends. Germline loops: CDR1 GTSNPN, CDR2 SVGIG (reference sequence). Written as DNA, the CDR3 is TGTGCCTCACTCTCCGGACAGAACACTGAAGCTTTCTTT. Protein product: CASLSGQNTEAFF.

This clonotype was counted between two and nine times. This chain connects TRBV30 to TRBJ1-2, with a possible D match to TRBD1 (6 bases). The CDR3 has 15 amino acids. The V end was cut by 0 bases, the J end by 7 bases, with 18 bases between. Germline V gene lookup returns CDR1 GTSNPN and CDR2 SVGIG (reference sequence). CDR3 nucleotides: TGTGCCTGGAGTGTAGCAACAGGGCACTCCCTTGGCTACACCTTC. Protein: CAWSVATGHSLGYTF.

The chain has TRBV27 and TRBJ2-2; TRBD2 aligns across 7 bases. V was clipped by 10 bases and J by 4 bases; unmatched bases: 9. There are 14 residues in the CDR3. Germline loops: CDR1 MNHEY, CDR2 SMNVEV (reference sequence). The CDR3 sequence: CATRSGDRTGELFF. The CDR3 DNA is TGTGCCACTCGAAGCGGGGACCGCACCGGGGAGCTGTTTTTT.

The gene calls are TRBV7-6 and TRBJ1-3; D gene unclear. V shed 1 base and J shed 2 bases, with 6 bases lying between them. Germline V gene data show CDR1 as SGHVS and CDR2 as FNYEAQ. The CDR3 has 14 residues. CDR3 sequence reads: CASSLVDTGNTIYF. Here the CDR3 DNA reads TGTGCCAGCAGCTTAGTAGATACTGGAAACACCATATATTTT.

This clonotype was seen more than once but under ten times. The chain carries TRBV28 and TRBJ2-5; D call uncertain. The germline V gene has CDR1 MDHEN and CDR2 SYDVKM. The ends were cut back, 8 bases at V and 5 bases at J, with 12 bases in the middle. The CDR3 totals 12 residues. DNA of the CDR3: TGTGCCAGCGGCCTTCGCCCGGAGACCCAGTACTTC. Translated, it gives CASGLRPETQYF.

This sequence joins TRBV5-1 and TRBJ2-5; D may be TRBD1 (6 bases). V was trimmed by 2 bases and J by 5 bases, leaving 19 bases between them. Germline assignment: CDR1 SGHRS and CDR2 YFSETQ. There are 16 residues in the CDR3. This CDR3 reads CASSLIAGTRQETQYF. CDR3 nucleotide sequence: TGCGCCAGCAGCTTAATTGCCGGGACAAGGCAGGAGACCCAGTACTTC. Full variable domain (outside the CDR3, taken from reference TRBV5-1 and TRBJ2-5): KAGVTQTPRYLIKTRGQQVTLSCSPISGHRSVSWYQQTPGQGLQFLFEYFSETQRNKGNFPGRFSGRQFSNSRSEMNVSTLELGDSALYLCASSLIAGTRQETQYFGPGTRLLVL.

This clonotype was seen more than once but under ten times. The rearrangement links TRBV4-2 to TRBJ2-7; D gene unclear. The CDR3 is 15 residues long. V shed 0 bases and J shed 6 bases, with 15 bases lying between them. The germline CDR1 and CDR2 sequences are LGHNA and YNFKEQ. For the CDR3, the DNA is TGTGCCAGCAGCCAAGAAACCGGTAGACTGGGCGAGCAGTACTTC. Translation gives CASSQETGRLGEQYF.

This clonotype has only a few counts. The genes are TRBV12-3 or TRBV12-4 and TRBJ2-5; D may be TRBD1 (6 bases). V was clipped by 0 bases and J by 1 base, with 12 bases between them. This CDR3 is 16 amino acids long. CDR3 nucleotides: TGTGCCAGCAGTTTAGCGGGGGCCAAAGCCCAAGAGACCCAGTACTTC. The encoded protein is CASSLAGAKAQETQYF.

This clonotype was recorded a few times. The chain employs TRBV6-2 or TRBV6-3 and TRBJ2-2; D could derive from TRBD1 or TRBD2 (5 bases each). In germline, CDR1 is MNHEY, CDR2 SVGEGT. This CDR3 comprises 14 residues. V shed 7 bases and J shed 6 bases, with 15 bases lying between them. CDR3 amino acids: CASTLPLGAGELFF. The CDR3, as DNA: TGTGCCAGCACCCTCCCACTGGGGGCCGGGGAGCTGTTTTTT.

This clonotype was seen at least ten times. J is TRBJ2-7 and V is TRBV28, with 13 positions matching TRBD2. V lost 7 bases, J lost 1 base, and 1 base stayed unmatched. The CDR3 has 14 amino acids. Germline-derived CDR1 and CDR2 are MDHEN and SYDVKM. This CDR3 is CASILAGGSYEQYF. The CDR3 bases are TGTGCCAGCATACTAGCGGGAGGGTCCTACGAGCAGTACTTC.

The V gene is TRBV12-3 or TRBV12-4, the J gene TRBJ2-2; 11 bases line up with TRBD1. The V gene end was trimmed by 10 bases and the J gene end by 10 bases; junction bases not matched to a gene: 11. The CDR3 totals 14 residues. The CDR3 loop is CATYGTGGIEELFF. The CDR3 DNA sequence: TGTGCCACCTACGGGACAGGGGGAATTGAGGAGCTGTTTTTT.

The chain recombines TRBV5-1 with TRBJ2-1; no clear D gene. Trimming stripped 5 bases from V and 4 bases from J, with 10 bases between. There are 13 residues in the CDR3. Germline-derived CDR1 and CDR2 are SGHRS and YFSETQ. CDR3 protein: CASSVGPYNEQFF. CDR3 DNA: TGCGCCAGCAGTGTAGGACCGTACAATGAGCAGTTCTTC.

The chain has TRBV9 and TRBJ1-1; D gene uncertain. The CDR3 covers 13 residues. The V gene lost 0 bases and the J gene lost 4 bases, with 7 bases spanning the gap. From germline, CDR1 is SGDLS and CDR2 YYNGEE. The CDR3 bases are TGTGCCAGCAGCGTAGAAGGGTTCACTGAAGCTTTCTTT. This translates into CASSVEGFTEAFF.

This clonotype was picked up a small number of times. The rearrangement joins TRBV5-1 to TRBJ2-7, with 7 bases matching TRBD2. The J segment lost 7 bases and the V segment lost 5 bases, leaving 6 bases of the junction unmatched. From germline, CDR1 is SGHRS and CDR2 YFSETQ. There are 12 residues in the CDR3. The CDR3, as DNA: TGCGCCAGCAGGCGGAGCGGGGCAGAGCAGTACTTC. Translated: CASRRSGAEQYF.

The genes are TRBV20-1 and TRBJ2-5; the D call may be TRBD1 or TRBD2 (5 bases each). Germline V gene sequence: CDR1 DFQATT, CDR2 SNEGSKA (reference sequence). The CDR3 sequence is 14 residues long. V gave up 3 bases and J gave up 5 bases, with 16 bases separating them. Here the CDR3 DNA reads TGCAGTGCTAGCGGGGCTCCCCAAGGCGAGACCCAGTACTTC. As protein: CSASGAPQGETQYF.

This clonotype appeared a few times. CDR3 nucleotides: TGTGCCATCAGTGGGGCAGATACGCAGTATTTT. This codes for CAISGADTQYF. The rearrangement links TRBV10-3 to TRBJ2-3; D is undetermined. Trimming stripped 4 bases from V and 4 bases from J, with 3 bases between. The CDR3 is 11 amino acids. CDR1 is ENHRY and CDR2 is SYGVKD in the germline V gene.

This clonotype was picked up a small number of times. The chain recombines TRBV7-2 with TRBJ2-3; D is tentatively TRBD1 or TRBD2 (6 bases each). Germline lookup yields CDR1 SGHTA and CDR2 FQGNSA. This CDR3 spans 13 amino acids. The ends were cut back, 2 bases at V and 5 bases at J, with 8 bases in the middle. CDR3 DNA sequence: TGTGCCAGCAGCTTAAAGGGGGGAGATACGCAGTATTTT. Protein product: CASSLKGGDTQYF.

V and J are TRBV4-1 and TRBJ1-1; no reliable D call. The CDR3 has 15 amino acids. The germline V gene encodes CDR1 MGHRA and CDR2 YSYEKL. V lost 3 bases and J 3 bases, leaving 14 bases between the germline ends. For the CDR3, the DNA is TGCGCCAGCAGCCAGGGGAGGCTAGGAGACACTGAAGCTTTCTTT. This codes for CASSQGRLGDTEAFF.

This chain connects TRBV9 to TRBJ2-1; perhaps D is TRBD1 or TRBD2 (6 bases each). The germline CDR1 and CDR2 sequences are SGDLS and YYNGEE. This CDR3 comprises 15 residues. The V and J ends lost 3 bases and 4 bases respectively, with 14 bases between them. CDR3 coding DNA: TGTGCCAGCAGCGGAGGGGGGACTCAGTACAATGAGCAGTTCTTC. It yields the protein CASSGGGTQYNEQFF.

V usage is TRBV13 and J usage is TRBJ2-5; D may be TRBD1 (5 bases). Germline loops: CDR1 PRHDT, CDR2 FYEKMQ (reference sequence). V was trimmed by 2 bases and J by 0 bases, leaving 10 bases between them. This CDR3 is 15 amino acids long. This CDR3 is CASSLRQSYQETQYF. CDR3 nucleotides: TGTGCCAGCAGCTTACGACAGTCATACCAAGAGACCCAGTACTTC.

This clonotype was observed a handful of times. V and J are TRBV12-3 or TRBV12-4 and TRBJ2-3; D perhaps matches TRBD2 (6 bases). The CDR3 length is 17 residues. V lost 1 base, J lost 2 bases, and 16 bases lay in between. In DNA form, the CDR3 reads TGTGCCAGCAGTTTAGTTCCAGGGAGGCAATCCACAGATACGCAGTATTTT. Encoded protein: CASSLVPGRQSTDTQYF.